This entry lists 15 T cell receptor beta chains sequenced from one sample in a study of beta chain bispecific antibodies for T cell cancers. Study-level results: Normal T cells contributed less of the targeted TRBV signal than the leukemia cells did.

The antigens for these receptors are not known. A single record per CDR3 protein comes from TCRdb applying MiXCR to the 5' RACE reads. The profile shows some 17,000 distinct CDR3 sequences, over 2% of them singletons. Blood mononuclear cells were expanded for two to three days using either OKT3 anti-CD3 antibody or CD3/CD28 beads. Material: healthy donor T cells cultured with leukemia cells. The receptors derive from a human donor in good health. Some clones in this sample may be carry-over from other donors' samples.

This clonotype was recorded many times. CDR3: CSVAPRAMTEAFF. CDR3 coding DNA: TGCAGCGTTGCCCCCAGGGCGATGACTGAAGCTTTCTTT. The gene calls are TRBV29-1 and TRBJ1-1; D possibly corresponds to TRBD1 (5 bases). The CDR3 totals 13 residues. The V end lost 4 bases, the J end lost 5 bases, and 14 bases lay between the germline ends. Germline CDR1 is SQVTM and CDR2 is ANQGSEA.

Ten or more counts support this clonotype. The chain couples TRBV19 to TRBJ2-5, with D tentatively TRBD1 (6 bases). This CDR3 comprises 15 residues. CDR1 and CDR2 (germline): LNHDA, SQIVND (reference sequence). The V and J ends lost 3 bases and 6 bases respectively, with 17 bases between them. CDR3 nucleotide sequence: TGTGCCAGTAGTATGAGGGGACAAACAGCACAGACCCAGTACTTC. Translating gives CASSMRGQTAQTQYF.

With respect to this clonotype: With a much larger clone just one base away, this may be a read error. This rearrangement joins TRBV19 to TRBJ1-5; no reliable D call. Germline V gives CDR1 LNHDA, CDR2 SQIVND (reference sequence). The germline V and J ends were trimmed by 11 bases and 5 bases, with 13 bases remaining between them. CDR3 length: 12 residues. The CDR3 DNA reads as TGTGCCTCGGGTTTGGGCTATCAGCCCCAGCATTTT. Translated, it gives CASGLGYQPQHF.

The table lists this clonotype with many counts. V usage is TRBV19 and J usage is TRBJ2-7, with D unresolved. Trimming shortened V by 2 bases and J by 2 bases, and 10 bases separated the two germline ends. Germline CDR1 and CDR2: LNHDA and SQIVND (reference sequence). This CDR3 spans 14 amino acids. The CDR3 bases are TGTGCCAGTAGTATAAACGACGTCGCCTACGAGCAGTACTTC. Its translation is CASSINDVAYEQYF.

This clonotype was detected many times. The rearrangement links TRBV7-9 to TRBJ2-3; TRBD2 agrees at 9 bases. CDR3 length: 18 amino acids. CDR1 and CDR2 from the germline V gene are SEHNR and FQNEAQ (reference sequence). V was pared by 6 bases and J by 6 bases, with 19 bases of the junction left unmatched. Here the CDR3 reads CASRPPRASGGKSDTQYF. The CDR3 DNA reads TGTGCCAGCAGACCTCCCCGAGCGAGCGGGGGGAAGTCGGATACGCAGTATTTT.

This clonotype came up many times. The chain links TRBV6-5 to TRBJ2-7; D unclear. The CDR3 consists of 11 residues. V lost 2 bases to trimming and J lost 6 bases, with 5 bases between them. Germline CDR1 MNHEY, CDR2 SVGAGI. CDR3 sequence: CASSYGTEQYF. The CDR3 nucleotides are TGTGCCAGCAGTTACGGAACCGAGCAGTACTTC.

This clonotype has at least ten counts. The chain combines TRBV3-1 with TRBJ2-5; D is unclear. This CDR3 is built from 14 residues. CDR1 LGHDT and CDR2 YNNKEL come from the germline V gene (reference sequence). With 4 bases removed from V and 2 bases from J, the gap between germline ends came to 11 bases. The CDR3 loop is CASSPLVYQETQYF. In nucleotides, the CDR3 is TGTGCCAGCAGCCCCCTGGTCTATCAAGAGACCCAGTACTTC.

This clonotype was picked up many times. The chain employs TRBV7-8 and TRBJ2-3; D perhaps matches TRBD1 (6 bases). The CDR3 runs 15 residues. Per germline, CDR1 SGHVS and CDR2 FQNEAQ. Trimming took off 1 base at V and 2 bases at J, with 10 bases between the two ends. CDR3 DNA sequence: TGTGCCAGCAGCTTAGGGCAGGGGAACACAGATACGCAGTATTTT. It codes for CASSLGQGNTDTQYF.

This clonotype was seen many times. The V call is TRBV12-3 or TRBV12-4, the J call TRBJ1-1; no clear D. Trimming removed 4 bases from V and 4 bases from J, with 10 bases in between. The CDR3 is made up of 13 amino acids. The CDR3 here is CASSSYRATEAFF. DNA of the CDR3: TGTGCCAGCAGTTCCTACAGAGCCACTGAAGCTTTCTTT.

This clonotype was recorded many times. V is TRBV12-3 or TRBV12-4 and J is TRBJ2-2, with D possibly TRBD2 on 5 matching bases. V was shortened by 10 bases and J by 4 bases, with 10 bases between the two germline ends. The CDR3 runs to 12 residues. CDR3 sequence reads: CANLRGTGELFF. CDR3 coding DNA: TGTGCCAACCTCCGGGGCACCGGGGAGCTGTTTTTT.

Within the sample, this clonotype is medium-sized. The rearrangement links TRBV19 to TRBJ1-1; 7 nucleotides align to TRBD1. The CDR3 runs to 14 residues. CDR1 and CDR2 (germline): LNHDA, SQIVND (reference sequence). V dropped 5 bases and J dropped 0; count of bases not matched to a gene: 3. This CDR3 is CASSAQGLNTEAFF. The DNA for the CDR3 is TGTGCCAGTAGTGCACAGGGGTTGAACACTGAAGCTTTCTTT.

This clonotype was counted ten times or more. The rearrangement joins TRBV5-4 to TRBJ2-1, with TRBD2 matching 9 bases. V gave up 3 bases and J gave up 5 bases; unmatched junction bases: 6. CDR3 length equals 15 residues. Germline V gene lookup returns CDR1 SGHNT and CDR2 YYREEE (reference sequence). The DNA of the CDR3 is TGTGCCAGCAGCTCCCCCACTAGCGGGCACAATGAGCAGTTCTTC. This gives the protein CASSSPTSGHNEQFF.

Ten or more counts support this clonotype. This chain links TRBV7-9 with TRBJ1-2; D ambiguous. Trimming left V 5 bases short and J 2 bases short, with 12 bases between. Germline V lookup: CDR1 SEHNR, CDR2 FQNEAQ (reference sequence). This CDR3 region has 14 residues. The CDR3 loop reads CASSPGSPNYGYTF. The DNA of the CDR3 is TGTGCCAGCAGCCCGGGGTCTCCAAACTATGGCTACACCTTC.

This clonotype was observed many times. This chain links TRBV19 with TRBJ2-1, with D possibly matching TRBD1 (5 bases). V lost 2 bases to trimming and J lost 16 bases, with 15 bases between them. Looked up from germline, CDR1 is LNHDA and CDR2 is SQIVND (reference sequence). CDR3 size: 12 residues. CDR3 nucleotides: TGTGCCAGTAGTATAACCGGTGGACACCCCTTCTTC. It is translated as CASSITGGHPFF. The whole variable domain, filled in from reference TRBV19 and TRBJ2-1, reads DGGITQSPKYLFRKEGQNVTLSCEQNLNHDAMYWYRQDPGQGLRLIYYSQIVNDFQKGDIAEGYSVSREKKESFPLTVTSAQKNPTAFYLCASSITGGHPFFGPGTRLTVL.

This clonotype was counted ten times or more. The chain has TRBV27 and TRBJ1-6; D is uncertain. Per germline, CDR1 MNHEY and CDR2 SMNVEV (reference sequence). V gave up 1 base and J gave up 6 bases, with 10 bases separating them. The CDR3 totals 15 residues. The CDR3 protein is CASSLYSTFNSPLHF. CDR3 DNA: TGTGCCAGCAGTTTATATTCCACGTTTAATTCACCCCTCCACTTT.